A selection of T cell receptor beta chains follows, all from one sample in a study of cytomegalovirus exposure and HLA in healthy donors. Generated by immunoSEQ multiplex PCR, the TCRdb table keeps only in-frame clones and is missing some. The data contain around 180,000 clones, about four fifths of them seen just once; the ten biggest clones take up almost 7%. The sequencing input was PBMCs. The receptors here all came from a man aged 25-40 years in good health and CMV-seropositive. Both conserved end residues are part of each CDR3. The D gene is left open where the match is weak. Only some rows state a clone size, as once, few, many or a class for expanded clones.

>TRBJ2-7|.|.|TRBV25-1
TGTGCCAGCAGTGATAAAGGGGGACACGAGCAGTACTTC
CASSDKGGHEQYF
>TRBJ2-7|TRBD2|.|TRBV27
TGTGCCAGCAGTTGGCTAGCGGAAGCAAAAGAGCAGTACTTC
CASSWLAEAKEQYF
>TRBJ2-7|.|.|TRBV30
TGTGCCTGGAGTGTACGGGGGACAGCAGAGCAGTACTTC
CAWSVRGTAEQYF
>TRBJ1-2|TRBD1|.|TRBV2
TGTGCCAGCAGCGGACAGGGGGCGGGTGGCTACACCTTC
CASSGQGAGGYTF
>TRBJ2-1|TRBD2|.|TRBV7-3
TGTGCCAGCAGCCCCCGGGGGGGTCTCTCCTACAATGAGCAGTTCTTC
CASSPRGGLSYNEQFF
>TRBJ1-1|.|.|TRBV9
TGTGCCAGCAGACCCGGGACACAGAACACTGAAGCTTTCTTT
CASRPGTQNTEAFF
>TRBJ2-7|TRBD2|.|TRBV25-1
TGTGCCAGCAGTGACCCCGAAGGGAGGGCCTACGAGCAGTACTTC
CASSDPEGRAYEQYF
>TRBJ1-1|.|.|TRBV7-2
TGTGCCAGCAGCTTAGTTGTGAATCGTGGCTCTGAAGCTTTCTTT
CASSLVVNRGSEAFF
>TRBJ1-2|.|.|TRBV28
TGTGCCAGCATTGACCGTGGGGAGGGTCCTTTCGGCTACACCTTC
CASIDRGEGPFGYTF
>TRBJ1-1|.|.|TRBV5-6
TGTGCCAGCACCCTGCTTGCGGGGCGTCGGTACACTGAAGCTTTCTTT
CASTLLAGRRYTEAFF
>TRBJ1-2|TRBD1|.|TRBV4-3
TGCGCCAGCAGCCAAGATGTAAGGGGGCACGGCTACACCTTC
CASSQDVRGHGYTF
>TRBJ2-7|TRBD1|once|TRBV7-9
TGTGCCAGCAGCCTGGTCGGACAGGGGGTAGACGAGCAGTACTTC
CASSLVGQGVDEQYF
>TRBJ1-1|TRBD1|.|TRBV13
TGTGCCAGCAGCACCCGGGACAGGGGCCTCAACACTGAAGCTTTCTTT
CASSTRDRGLNTEAFF
>TRBJ2-3|.|.|TRBV15
TGTGCCACCAGCAGAGATAGGGGACCCGGGGGTAAATTT
CATSRDRGPGGKF
>TRBJ2-2|.|.|TRBV6-1
TGTGCCAGCAGTTTGAGTGTGAGGGCGACCGGGGAGCTGTTTTTT
CASSLSVRATGELFF
>TRBJ1-1|TRBD1|.|TRBV5-1
TGCGCCAGCAGCATAGACAGGGGATGGTCCATGAACACTGAAGCTTTCTTT
CASSIDRGWSMNTEAFF
>TRBJ2-7|.|.|TRBV9
TGTGCCAGCAGCGTAGCTCCGCACACAGAGCAGTACTTC
CASSVAPHTEQYF
>TRBJ1-2|.|.|TRBV27
TGTGCCAGCACCCCAAGGCCAGGGGCCTCTGATGGCTACACCTTC
CASTPRPGASDGYTF
>TRBJ2-7|TRBD2|.|TRBV4-1
TGCGCCAGCAGCCTTTTTATAGCGGGGGGGTCCCACTACGAGCAGTACTTC
CASSLFIAGGSHYEQYF